This record looks at one T cell receptor beta chain sequence and its context. What antigen it recognizes has not been identified. Per-base qualities were not stored, and no clone one base away is much larger. The record originates from a study of cytomegalovirus exposure and HLA in healthy donors listed by TCRdb under 2017. Regarding the complete study: The 500 to 800 repertoires of the first cohort and the roughly 110 validation repertoires were produced on the same platform, according to a later analysis. The study aimed to test whether signatures of past pathogen exposure could be identified by cataloging public T cell receptors. Along with the roughly 670-subject first cohort, a separate validation cohort of some 130 different subjects was used. High-throughput TCR immunosequencing, statistical association of individual TCRs with disease status, and machine learning were combined to predict cytomegalovirus infection status.

The donors were included in the validation cohort of roughly 120 subjects, a group kept apart from the approximately 700-subject first cohort. Results the study describes overall, beyond this receptor: A total of fewer than 200 TCR beta chains were listed by the study as associated with cytomegalovirus. The classifier was reported to diagnose cytomegalovirus status with high specificity and sensitivity in both the original and validation cohorts. A later analysis lacked HLA typing for the validation cohort, so it scored co-occurrence in that cohort across all 110 or so repertoires. While some public TCRs were present in many individuals, most TCR sequences turned up only very rarely across donors. The authors suggested that the approach could potentially be generalized to other disease states and immunological phenotypes. Three of the identified cytomegalovirus-associated TCR beta chains were confirmed in vitro to be specific for cytomegalovirus antigens. A later analysis found that TCRs clustered in the first cohort also tended to co-occur in the approximately 120 validation repertoires, with 90% to 95% of cluster scores above 0.

V loses 4 bases of germline sequence and J loses 4 bases, and the interval between the two ends is 10 bases. The cysteine opens and the phenylalanine closes a CDR3 of 13 amino acids. The only DNA kept is the CDR3, 39 bases in frame from the first base. CDR1 SGHRS and CDR2 YFSETQ were looked up in the germline V gene. Library creation used the immunoSEQ multiplex PCR assay. As for how the authors treated the data: A statistical classification framework was developed to diagnose cytomegalovirus status using the catalog of TCR beta chain sequences. This immuneACCESS table, as held by TCRdb, lists in-frame sequences with V and J called but not all clones. Of the missing ones, under half trace to an unresolved V gene in checked studies; the others have no known cause. V and J calls and clone size are those listed in that table; D and trimming were worked out from the DNA. For this sample there are 90,000 to 100,000 clones; roughly 89% appear just once. The ten largest clones capture 3% to 4.5% of the sample.

The sequence was obtained from a woman aged 25 to 45 in good health and CMV-seronegative. Sequencing was carried out using PBMCs. The receptor chain draws on TRBV5-1 and TRBJ2-3; the D gene assignment is ambiguous. The CDR3 region has the sequence CASSPLDPDTQYF. The bases read TGCGCCAGCAGCCCGCTAGACCCAGATACGCAGTATTTT. The CDR3 plus the reference TRBV5-1 and TRBJ2-3 genes for the other parts give the full variable domain: KAGVTQTPRYLIKTRGQQVTLSCSPISGHRSVSWYQQTPGQGLQFLFEYFSETQRNKGNFPGRFSGRQFSNSRSEMNVSTLELGDSALYLCASSPLDPDTQYFGPGTRLTVL.